This T cell receptor (beta chain) came from a study of shared clonotypes between healthy human individuals. As for the study in general: The study used three CD4 naive, three CD4 memory, two CD8 naive and one CD8 memory plate per donor. The study, taken as a whole, reports: Clonotypes not shared had lower generation probabilities than those common to all four donors.

Method: immunoSEQ multiplex PCR; TCRdb's copy keeps in-frame clones and lacks some. This table holds around 750,000 clones, 74% found once. Every donor, a Caucasian adult, lived in Nashville, Tennessee. Comment on this clone: Its antigen is currently unknown.

Trimming shortened V by 5 bases and J by 2 bases, and 11 bases separated the two germline ends. The CDR3 extends over 14 amino acids. Germline CDR1 and CDR2: SGDLS and YYNGEE. The material sequenced was memory CD4+ T cells sorted from blood. As to subset: CD45RA-negative fraction. The receptor was derived from a woman aged 25-40 years in good health. V usage is TRBV9 and J usage is TRBJ2-1, with D possibly being TRBD2 (6 bases). CDR3 sequence: CASSSGFTYNEQFF. CDR3 DNA sequence: TGTGCCAGCAGTAGCGGATTTACCTACAATGAGCAGTTCTTC.